Shown below are 25 T cell receptor beta chains from a single sample sequenced in a study of OX40 agonist ivuxolimab in advanced cancers. Generated by immunoSEQ multiplex PCR, the TCRdb table keeps only in-frame clones and is missing some. The sample comprises about 21,000 clones, around 84% of which are singletons, and 14% rests with the top ten. The sequences come from CD4+ or CD8+ T cells sorted from blood, collected in a trial of the OX40 agonist ivuxolimab. The origin of the receptors is an adult with an advanced solid tumor such as melanoma, head and neck, liver or kidney cancer.

The V call is TRBV7-5, the J call TRBJ2-7; the table's D call TRBD1 went unverified against the DNA. TRBV7-5 is given as a pseudogene. The CDR3 runs 15 residues. CDR3 residues: CASSLAAGGASEQYF. CDR3 in DNA: TGTGCCAGCAGCTTAGCGGCAGGGGGCGCTTCCGAGCAGTACTTC.

The V gene is TRBV11-2, the J gene TRBJ2-1; D might be TRBD1 or TRBD2, each matching 5 bases. Germline values: CDR1 SGHAT, CDR2 FQNNGV. The V end lost 4 bases, the J end lost 0 bases, and 16 bases lay between the germline ends. The CDR3 totals 17 residues. CDR3 nucleotides: TGTGCCAGCAGCTGGGGGTTTGGGGAGAGCTCCTACAATGAGCAGTTCTTC. It yields the protein CASSWGFGESSYNEQFF.

The count of this clone is one. The chain has TRBV5-1 and TRBJ2-5; D is undetermined. CDR3 length equals 13 residues. Germline V gene data show CDR1 as SGHRS and CDR2 as YFSETQ. V dropped 4 bases and J dropped 5 bases, with 12 bases sitting between them. This chain's CDR3 is CASSVTGQETQYF. CDR3 in DNA: TGCGCCAGCAGCGTTACCGGGCAGGAGACCCAGTACTTC.

The CDR3 sequence: CASSPRTGDSNQPQHF. DNA of the CDR3: TGTGCCAGCAGCCCAAGGACAGGGGACAGCAATCAGCCCCAGCATTTT. The chain is built from TRBV7-2 and TRBJ1-5; 9 nucleotides align to TRBD1. Germline V gene lookup returns CDR1 SGHTA and CDR2 FQGNSA. The CDR3 is made up of 16 amino acids. The V and J ends lost 5 bases and 1 base, in that order; junction bases with no gene match: 6.

The rearrangement joins TRBV7-2 to TRBJ2-7; D perhaps matches TRBD2 (6 bases). The CDR3 sequence is 15 residues long. The V end lost 1 base, the J end lost 0 bases, and 10 bases lay between the germline ends. From germline, CDR1 is SGHTA and CDR2 FQGNSA. Written as DNA, the CDR3 is TGTGCCAGCAGCTTAGTGGGGGGAGTCTCCTACGAGCAGTACTTC. This translates into CASSLVGGVSYEQYF.

The rearrangement uses TRBV21-1 and TRBJ2-3; TRBD2, as called in the table, went unchecked against the DNA. TRBV21-1 is listed as a pseudogene. CDR3 length: 18 amino acids. The CDR3 coding sequence is TGTGCCAGCAGCAAACCCTGTGGTAGCGGCACTGGATCAGATACGCAGTATTTT. This translates into CASSKPCGSGTGSDTQYF.

This chain joins TRBV9 and TRBJ2-7, with 13 bases identical to TRBD2. V lost 2 bases and J lost 3; bases outside the gene matches: 2. The CDR3 has 15 amino acids. Looked up from germline, CDR1 is SGDLS and CDR2 is YYNGEE. The CDR3 region has the DNA TGTGCCAGCAGCGTCGGGACTAGCGGGGACTACGAGCAGTACTTC. This sequence encodes CASSVGTSGDYEQYF.

This clone appeared a few times. The chain recombines TRBV11-2 with TRBJ1-5; 12 bases align to TRBD1. Trimming removed 4 bases from V and 5 bases from J; junction bases left unmatched: 3. Germline V gene sequence: CDR1 SGHAT, CDR2 FQNNGV. This CDR3 spans 15 amino acids. The CDR3, as DNA: TGTGCCAGCAGCTGGGGGACAGGGGGCGATCAGCCCCAGCATTTT. As protein: CASSWGTGGDQPQHF. The full variable domain, in which reference TRBV11-2 and TRBJ1-5 provide the parts outside the CDR3, is EAGVAQSPRYKIIEKRQSVAFWCNPISGHATLYWYQQILGQGPKLLIQFQNNGVVDDSQLPKDRFSAERLKGVDSTLKIQPAKLEDSAVYLCASSWGTGGDQPQHFGDGTRLSIL.

The genes are TRBV19 and TRBJ2-5; the match to TRBD2 covers 7 bases. J gave up 1 base and V 3 bases, and 2 bases lay outside the gene matches. The CDR3 has 14 amino acids. CDR1 and CDR2 from the germline V gene are LNHDA and SQIVND (reference sequence). CDR3 bases: TGTGCCAGTAGTATGGGACTACCCCAAGAGACCCAGTACTTC. It specifies CASSMGLPQETQYF.

Only a few counts were recorded for this clone. The V call is TRBV5-5, the J call TRBJ2-1; 11 bases are a match to TRBD2. Losses at the gene ends were 1 base for V and 4 bases for J; bases not matched to a gene: 1. There are 15 residues in the CDR3. From germline, CDR1 is SGHKS and CDR2 YYEKEE (reference sequence). CDR3: CASSLLAGGYNEQFF. The CDR3 DNA reads TGTGCCAGCAGCTTGCTAGCGGGAGGTTACAATGAGCAGTTCTTC.

V and J are TRBV18 and TRBJ1-6; no definite D call. The CDR3 consists of 12 residues. The V end was cut by 0 bases, the J end by 8 bases, with 2 bases between. Germline lookup yields CDR1 KGHSH and CDR2 LQKENI. The CDR3 DNA reads as TGTGCCAGCTCACCACCGCATTCACCCCTCCACTTT. It translates to CASSPPHSPLHF.

The chain joins TRBV6-5 to TRBJ2-1; D could derive from TRBD1 or TRBD2 (5 bases each). The CDR3 spans 12 residues. V lost 5 bases and J lost 13, with 15 bases in between. The germline V gene encodes CDR1 MNHEY and CDR2 SVGAGI. The CDR3 DNA is TGTGCCAGCAGTAACCGGGACGGCTTACAGTTCTTC. Translation gives CASSNRDGLQFF.

The chain couples TRBV7-9 to TRBJ2-2; 7 bases line up with TRBD1. The V and J ends lost 6 bases and 3 bases, in that order; junction bases with no gene match: 7. Per germline, CDR1 SEHNR and CDR2 FQNEAQ (reference sequence). This CDR3 comprises 15 residues. CDR3 residues: CASRQTGTDTGELFF. CDR3 sequence (DNA): TGTGCCAGCAGACAGACAGGGACGGACACCGGGGAGCTGTTTTTT.

The rearrangement uses TRBV2 and TRBJ2-5; 7 nucleotides match TRBD1. The ends lost 5 bases at V and 6 bases at J; junction bases unmatched: 15. This CDR3 comprises 16 residues. The V gene's germline CDR1 is SNHLY and CDR2 FYNNEI. CDR3 sequence: CASSLGQTGKGKTQYF. Written as DNA, the CDR3 is TGTGCCAGCAGTCTCGGCCAGACAGGGAAGGGGAAGACCCAGTACTTC.

The V gene is TRBV6-5, the J gene TRBJ2-7, with 7 nucleotides matching TRBD1. Germline-derived CDR1 and CDR2 are MNHEY and SVGAGI. This CDR3 spans 14 amino acids. With V trimmed by 5 bases and J by 4 bases, 8 bases remained unmatched. As DNA, the CDR3 is TGTGCCAGCAGTACTGACAGGGACCTTTACGAGCAGTACTTC. Its translation: CASSTDRDLYEQYF.

This chain links TRBV10-3 with TRBJ1-3; 8 bases are shared with TRBD1. V dropped 7 bases and J dropped 1; count of bases not matched to a gene: 9. The germline V gene encodes CDR1 ENHRY and CDR2 SYGVKD. There are 16 residues in the CDR3. The CDR3, as DNA: TGTGCCATCATTGGGTCAGGGGGCCCTTCTGGAAACACCATATATTTT. The encoded protein is CAIIGSGGPSGNTIYF.

V and J are TRBV29-1 and TRBJ2-3; possible D gene TRBD2, 5 bases. This CDR3 region has 13 residues. The V end lost 2 bases, the J end lost 4 bases, and 10 bases lay between the germline ends. The V gene's germline CDR1 is SQVTM and CDR2 ANQGSEA. In DNA, the CDR3 is TGCAGCGTTGAAACTAGTATGGCAGATACGCAGTATTTT. It is translated as CSVETSMADTQYF.

This chain links TRBV7-9 with TRBJ2-3; 9 bases match TRBD2. Looked up from germline, CDR1 is SEHNR and CDR2 is FQNEAQ (reference sequence). This CDR3 spans 16 amino acids. The ends lost 2 bases at V and 2 bases at J; junction bases unmatched: 5. CDR3 coding DNA: TGTGCCAGCAGCTTAAGTCTAGCGGGATTCACAGATACGCAGTATTTT. The encoded protein is CASSLSLAGFTDTQYF.

This sequence joins TRBV11-1 and TRBJ1-6; D is uncertain. The V and J ends lost 3 bases and 1 base respectively, with 4 bases between them. Germline V gene lookup returns CDR1 SGHAT and CDR2 FQDESV (reference sequence). The CDR3 is 14 residues long. CDR3 nucleotides: TGTGCCAGCAGCTTGCGTTCCTATAATTCACCCCTCCACTTT. Translated, it gives CASSLRSYNSPLHF.

This clone has more than one count but fewer than ten. The V and J genes are TRBV19 and TRBJ1-3, with D hard to call. The CDR3 contains 13 residues. Germline V gives CDR1 LNHDA, CDR2 SQIVND (reference sequence). V shed 3 bases and J shed 0 bases, with 3 bases lying between them. As DNA, the CDR3 is TGTGCCAGTAGTATGAACTCTGGAAACACCATATATTTT. It specifies CASSMNSGNTIYF. The complete variable domain, with remaining parts taken from reference TRBV19 and TRBJ1-3, reads DGGITQSPKYLFRKEGQNVTLSCEQNLNHDAMYWYRQDPGQGLRLIYYSQIVNDFQKGDIAEGYSVSREKKESFPLTVTSAQKNPTAFYLCASSMNSGNTIYFGEGSWLTVV.

This chain joins TRBV6-5 and TRBJ2-2; D not certain. Germline V lookup: CDR1 MNHEY, CDR2 SVGAGI. The CDR3 sequence is 15 residues long. V was pared by 4 bases and J by 1 base, with 10 bases between. CDR3 coding DNA: TGTGCCAGCAGTTCCCGGCCAGGGAACACCGGGGAGCTGTTTTTT. It specifies CASSSRPGNTGELFF.

The rearrangement joins TRBV27 to TRBJ2-7, with TRBD1 identical over 7 bases. This CDR3 has 14 amino acids. Germline CDR1 MNHEY, CDR2 SMNVEV (reference sequence). V was pared by 3 bases and J by 3 bases, with 5 bases of the junction left unmatched. The CDR3: CASSLDRGLYEQYF. In DNA form, the CDR3 reads TGTGCCAGCAGTTTGGATAGGGGGCTCTACGAGCAGTACTTC.

V and J are TRBV9 and TRBJ1-5; D perhaps matches TRBD1 (5 bases). Trimming took 4 bases from V and 2 from J, leaving 19 bases between them. The CDR3 loop spans 17 amino acids. The germline V gene has CDR1 SGDLS and CDR2 YYNGEE. The DNA of the CDR3 is TGTGCCAGCAGCCTAGATGGGGGGGGTGCGGGCAATCAGCCCCAGCATTTT. This gives the protein CASSLDGGGAGNQPQHF.

V usage is TRBV5-8 and J usage is TRBJ2-3; possibly TRBD2 for D (5 bases). CDR1 SGHTS and CDR2 YDEGEE come from the germline V gene. This CDR3 contains 16 residues. V dropped 5 bases and J dropped 0 bases, with 16 bases sitting between them. The CDR3 DNA is TGTGCCAGCAGGCCCCCAGCGGAGCGGAGCACAGATACGCAGTATTTT. It translates to CASRPPAERSTDTQYF. The variable domain in full, completed from reference TRBV5-8 and TRBJ2-3, reads EAGVTQSPTHLIKTRGQQATLRCSPISGHTSVYWYQQALGLGLQFLLWYDEGEERNRGNFPPRFSGRQFPNYSSELNVNALELEDSALYLCASRPPAERSTDTQYFGPGTRLTVL.

The chain employs TRBV27 and TRBJ2-1; D may be TRBD2 (5 bases). The CDR3 runs to 14 residues. V was pared by 5 bases and J by 4 bases, with 12 bases between. Germline assignment: CDR1 MNHEY and CDR2 SMNVEV (reference sequence). In DNA, the CDR3 is TGTGCCAGCAGTCTAGGAGGACTGTACAATGAGCAGTTCTTC. Translated, it gives CASSLGGLYNEQFF.